The source of this TCR beta chain is a study of memory CD4+ T cells and cytomegalovirus serostatus. General study findings and limits: Suggested: most of the CMV-linked TCR signature lies in CD4+ memory cells. Repertoires predicted CMV serostatus with median bootstrapped AUC of roughly 0.95.

With respect to this clone: The antigen remains unidentified.

Original handling: Out-of-frame sequences were removed, leaving 2 million to 2.5 million distinct TCRbeta sequences. Sequencing used immunoSEQ multiplex PCR; TCRdb keeps in-frame clones, though not all of them. The DNA was the basis for D and trimming; V, J and clone size are from that table. Found here are around 50,000 clones, 80% to 90% of them singletons; the top ten hold around 1%. The germline V gene encodes CDR1 SGHRS and CDR2 YFSETQ. V was shortened by 3 bases and J by 2 bases, with 10 bases between the two germline ends. CDR3 length: 14 amino acids. The sort gate was single viable CD3+CD4+CD8-CD45RO+ cells for memory CD4+ T cells.

The chain has TRBV5-1 and TRBJ2-3, with D unresolved. The TCR originated in an adult in good health and CMV-seronegative. Sequenced: memory CD4+ T cells from blood. CDR3 coding DNA: TGCGCCAGCAGCTCTGCCAGGCCCACAGATACGCAGTATTTT. Translation gives CASSSARPTDTQYF.